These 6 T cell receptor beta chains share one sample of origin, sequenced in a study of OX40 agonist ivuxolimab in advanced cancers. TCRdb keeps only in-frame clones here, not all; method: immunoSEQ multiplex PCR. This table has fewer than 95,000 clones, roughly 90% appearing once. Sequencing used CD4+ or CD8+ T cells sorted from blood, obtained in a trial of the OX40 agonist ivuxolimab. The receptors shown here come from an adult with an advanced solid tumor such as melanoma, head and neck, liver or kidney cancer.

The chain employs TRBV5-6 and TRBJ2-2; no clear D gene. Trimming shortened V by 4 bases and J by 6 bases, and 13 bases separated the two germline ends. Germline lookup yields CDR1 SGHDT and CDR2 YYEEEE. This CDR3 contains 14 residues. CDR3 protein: CASSPGTPPGELFF. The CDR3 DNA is TGTGCCAGCAGCCCTGGCACTCCACCCGGGGAGCTGTTTTTT.

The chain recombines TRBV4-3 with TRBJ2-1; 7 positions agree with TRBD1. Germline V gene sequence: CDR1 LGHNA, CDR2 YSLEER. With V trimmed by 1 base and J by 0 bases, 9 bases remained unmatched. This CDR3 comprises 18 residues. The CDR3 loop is CASSQGTLRDSSYNEQFF. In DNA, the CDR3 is TGCGCCAGCAGCCAAGGCACTCTCCGGGACAGCTCCTACAATGAGCAGTTCTTC.

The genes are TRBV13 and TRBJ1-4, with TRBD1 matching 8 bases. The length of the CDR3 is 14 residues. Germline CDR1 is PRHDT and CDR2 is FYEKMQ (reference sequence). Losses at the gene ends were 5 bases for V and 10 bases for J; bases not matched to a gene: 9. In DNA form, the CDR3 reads TGTGCCAGCAGCCCTGGACAGGGTGGTCCAAAACTGTTTTTT. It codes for CASSPGQGGPKLFF.

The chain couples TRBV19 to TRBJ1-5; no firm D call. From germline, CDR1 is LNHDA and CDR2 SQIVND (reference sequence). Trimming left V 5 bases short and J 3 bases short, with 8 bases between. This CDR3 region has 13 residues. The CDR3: CASSPTANQPQHF. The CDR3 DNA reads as TGTGCCAGTAGTCCAACAGCCAATCAGCCCCAGCATTTT.

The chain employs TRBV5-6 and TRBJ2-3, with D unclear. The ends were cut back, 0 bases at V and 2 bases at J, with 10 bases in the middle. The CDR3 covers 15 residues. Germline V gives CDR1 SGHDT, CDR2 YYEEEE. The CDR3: CASSLGRSYTDTQYF. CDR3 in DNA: TGTGCCAGCAGCTTGGGTAGGTCCTACACAGATACGCAGTATTTT.

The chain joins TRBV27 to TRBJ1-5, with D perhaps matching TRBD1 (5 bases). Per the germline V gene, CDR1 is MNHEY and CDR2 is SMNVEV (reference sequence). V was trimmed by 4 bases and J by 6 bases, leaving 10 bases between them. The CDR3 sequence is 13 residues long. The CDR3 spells CASSSLGTQPQHF. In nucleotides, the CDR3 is TGTGCCAGCAGTTCGTTGGGGACTCAGCCCCAGCATTTT.